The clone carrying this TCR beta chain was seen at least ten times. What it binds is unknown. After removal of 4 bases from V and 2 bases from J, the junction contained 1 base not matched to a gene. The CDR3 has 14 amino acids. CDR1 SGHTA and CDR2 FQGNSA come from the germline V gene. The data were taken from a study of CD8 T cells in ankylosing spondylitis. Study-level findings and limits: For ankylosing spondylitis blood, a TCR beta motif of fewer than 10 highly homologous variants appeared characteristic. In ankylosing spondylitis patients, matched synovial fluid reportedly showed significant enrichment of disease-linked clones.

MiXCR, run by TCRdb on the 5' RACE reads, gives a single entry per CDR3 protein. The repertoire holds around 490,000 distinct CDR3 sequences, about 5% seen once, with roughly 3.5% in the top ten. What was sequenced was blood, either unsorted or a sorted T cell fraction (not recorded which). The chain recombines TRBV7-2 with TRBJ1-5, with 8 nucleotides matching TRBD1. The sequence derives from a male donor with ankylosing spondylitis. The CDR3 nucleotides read TGTGCCAGCAGCTCGGGACAGGGCAATCAGCCCCAGCATTTT. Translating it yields CASSSGQGNQPQHF.